This T cell receptor (beta chain) was sequenced for a study of cytomegalovirus exposure and HLA in healthy donors. V was pared by 4 bases and J by 4 bases, with 10 bases between. The CDR3 runs 14 residues. CDR1 and CDR2 (germline): MDHEN, SYDVKM. PCR used 60 Vbeta primers and 13 Jbeta primers. This table comes from immunoSEQ multiplex PCR, and its TCRdb copy is limited to in-frame clones, with some not included. The table includes 100,000 to 150,000 clones, just over 70% detected once. The clonotype comes from a woman aged 60-75 years in good health and CMV-seropositive. Sequenced: PBMCs. This rearrangement joins TRBV28 to TRBJ1-4, with a tentative D call TRBD1 (5 bases). In DNA, the CDR3 is TGTGCCAGCAGTTCGGCGGGACTTAATGAAAAACTGTTTTTT. Residues: CASSSAGLNEKLFF.